The subject of this entry is one TCR beta chain. The count of this clonotype is one. There is no known antigen for this receptor. It has no much larger one-base neighbor in the sample; base qualities were not kept. One read is thin evidence. The data originate from a study of CD8 T cells in ankylosing spondylitis (dated by TCRdb to about 2017). Context from the whole study: To find TCR variants linked to disease, the study profiled T cell receptor beta repertoires in ankylosing spondylitis patients and healthy donors. The whole study cohort included 108 healthy donors and 20 to 25 ankylosing spondylitis patients. Peripheral blood samples were taken, and synovial fluid was additionally collected from ankylosing spondylitis patients. The research as a whole found: Significant enrichment of the disease-linked clones was reported in matched synovial fluid samples from ankylosing spondylitis patients. A TCR beta motif made up of several highly homologous amino acid variants appeared to be characteristic of blood from ankylosing spondylitis patients. A CD8+ phenotype was shown by the disease-linked clones, which were found at relatively low frequencies in peripheral blood. Some motif variants had previously been reported in the synovial fluid and blood of reactive arthritis patients, which suggests shared mechanisms of disease initiation.

The CDR3 runs 12 residues from the cysteine to the phenylalanine. Of the read, only the CDR3 DNA is kept; its 36 bases are in frame from base 1. Trimming removed 1 base from V and 7 bases from J, leaving 6 bases between the germline ends. CDR1 SEHNR and CDR2 FQNEAQ were looked up in the germline V gene (reference sequence). Sequencing relied on an Illumina HiSeq 2500. Quantitative 5'-RACE with molecular barcodes was the method used to prepare the TCR beta libraries. Turning to the authors' computational methods: Disease-linked TCR variants were identified with a new computational method built on a probabilistic model of VDJ rearrangement. In-frame beta chains were kept once TCRdb had trimmed the public reads at Q25 with fastp and called clones with MiXCR. When rows share a CDR3 protein, they turn into one entry using the most common DNA and genes. For this entry, the V and J calls and clone size follow TCRdb and not the study's own pipeline. The sample table records about 160,000 distinct CDR3 sequences; 15% to 20% of these occur just once. The top ten constitute 7.8% of the sample.

The chain uses TRBV7-9 and TRBJ2-3, with the identity of the D gene unclear. The source is a male donor with ankylosing spondylitis or in good health (not recorded which). Sequenced input: blood, either unsorted or a sorted T cell fraction (not recorded which). The nucleotides are TGTGCCAGCAGCTTAGGGCGTTATACGCAGTATTTT. It is translated as CASSLGRYTQYF.